The clone carrying this T cell receptor (beta chain) was seen more than once but under ten times. This sample is drawn from a study of response to subunit inactivated influenza vaccine. Each CDR3 protein gets one entry after TCRdb re-called the RT-PCR reads with MiXCR. The sample records some 540,000 distinct CDR3 sequences, 20% to 25% being singletons. The same sample was also used in a study of T cells expressing NK-cell markers. This second study says: 5'RACE template switching with UMIs generated TCR beta cDNA. Eight donors were sequenced, of whom seven were HCMV-seropositive, while the remaining one was HCMV-seronegative. Dominant NKG2C+ clonotypes in five or six donors made up roughly 1.0-7.0% of CD8+ T cells.

Sequences were derived from CD4+ T cells sorted from PBMCs, sampled 12 days after vaccination. The sequence was collected from a man aged 45-65 years who received an inactivated influenza vaccine.

The CDR3 bases are TGTGCCAGCAGCTCAAGCGGGAGGTTTGAAGAGACCCAGTACTTC. Residues: CASSSSGRFEETQYF. V gene TRBV7-6 combines with J gene TRBJ2-5, with TRBD2 matching over 9 bases. Germline trimming cut 4 bases from V and 3 bases from J; bases unmatched to any gene: 6. Germline lookup yields CDR1 SGHVS and CDR2 FNYEAQ. The CDR3 has 15 amino acids. The complete variable domain, with remaining parts taken from reference TRBV7-6 and TRBJ2-5, reads GAGVSQSPRYKVTKRGQDVALRCDPISGHVSLYWYRQALGQGPEFLTYFNYEAQQDKSGLPNDRFSAERPEGSISTLTIQRTEQRDSAMYRCASSSSGRFEETQYFGPGTRLLVL.